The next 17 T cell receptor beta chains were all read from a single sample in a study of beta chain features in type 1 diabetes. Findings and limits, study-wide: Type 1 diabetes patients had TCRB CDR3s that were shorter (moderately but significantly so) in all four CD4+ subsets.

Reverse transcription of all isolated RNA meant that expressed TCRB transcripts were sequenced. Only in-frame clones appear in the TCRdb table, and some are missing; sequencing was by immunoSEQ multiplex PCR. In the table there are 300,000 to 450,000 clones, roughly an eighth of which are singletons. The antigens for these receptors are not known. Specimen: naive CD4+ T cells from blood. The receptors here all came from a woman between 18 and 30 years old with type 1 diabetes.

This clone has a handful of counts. CDR3 amino acids: CASRPTSVGYNEQFF. In DNA, the CDR3 is TGCGCCAGCAGACCGACTAGTGTAGGCTACAATGAGCAGTTCTTC. The chain carries TRBV5-1 and TRBJ2-1, with D maybe TRBD2 (6 bases). This CDR3 has 15 amino acids. V was clipped by 5 bases and J by 3 bases, with 15 bases between them. Germline lookup yields CDR1 SGHRS and CDR2 YFSETQ.

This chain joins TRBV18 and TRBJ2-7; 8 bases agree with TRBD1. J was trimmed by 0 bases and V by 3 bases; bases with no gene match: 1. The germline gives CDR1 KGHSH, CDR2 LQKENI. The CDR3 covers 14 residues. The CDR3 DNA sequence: TGTGCCAGCTCACCGGGACAGGACTCCTACGAGCAGTACTTC. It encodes CASSPGQDSYEQYF.

The CDR3 sequence: CASSSQGTQPQHF. CDR3 sequence (DNA): TGTGCCAGCAGCTCACAGGGCACGCAGCCCCAGCATTTT. The rearrangement joins TRBV6-6 to TRBJ1-5; TRBD1 is a possible D gene (6 bases). The CDR3 consists of 13 residues. Deletions cut 6 bases from V and 7 bases from J, with 13 bases between. CDR1 is MNHNY, CDR2 SVGAGI, per germline (reference sequence).

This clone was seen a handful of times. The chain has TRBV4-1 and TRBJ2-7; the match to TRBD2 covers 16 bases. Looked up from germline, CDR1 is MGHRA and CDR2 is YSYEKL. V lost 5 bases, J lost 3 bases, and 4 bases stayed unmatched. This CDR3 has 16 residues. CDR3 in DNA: TGCGCCAGCAGCGAGGGACTAGCGGGAGGGGACTACGAGCAGTACTTC. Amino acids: CASSEGLAGGDYEQYF.

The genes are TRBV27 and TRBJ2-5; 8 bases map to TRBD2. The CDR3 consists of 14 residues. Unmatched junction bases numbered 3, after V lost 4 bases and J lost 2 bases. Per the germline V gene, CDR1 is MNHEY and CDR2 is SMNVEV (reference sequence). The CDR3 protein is CASSSSGSQETQYF. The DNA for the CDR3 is TGTGCCAGCAGTTCCAGCGGGAGTCAAGAGACCCAGTACTTC.

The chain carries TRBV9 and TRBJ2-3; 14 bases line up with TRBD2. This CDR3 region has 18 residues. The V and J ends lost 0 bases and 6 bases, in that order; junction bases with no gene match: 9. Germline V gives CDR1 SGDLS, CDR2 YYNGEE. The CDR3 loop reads CASSVEGGTSGRSDTQYF. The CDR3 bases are TGTGCCAGCAGCGTAGAGGGGGGGACTAGCGGGAGATCGGATACGCAGTATTTT.

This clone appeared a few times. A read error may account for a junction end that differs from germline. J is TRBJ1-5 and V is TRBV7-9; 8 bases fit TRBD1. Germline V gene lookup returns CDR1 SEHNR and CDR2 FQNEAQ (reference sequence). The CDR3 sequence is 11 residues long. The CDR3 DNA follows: TGTGCCAGCAGCGCCGACAGGGGACTCTTTTTT. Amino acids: CASSADRGLFF.

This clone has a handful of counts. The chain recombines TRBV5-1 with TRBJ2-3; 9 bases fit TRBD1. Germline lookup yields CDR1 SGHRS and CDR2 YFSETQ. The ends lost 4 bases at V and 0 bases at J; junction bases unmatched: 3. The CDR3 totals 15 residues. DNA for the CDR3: TGCGCCAGCAGCCCGGGACAGGGAAGCACAGATACGCAGTATTTT. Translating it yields CASSPGQGSTDTQYF.

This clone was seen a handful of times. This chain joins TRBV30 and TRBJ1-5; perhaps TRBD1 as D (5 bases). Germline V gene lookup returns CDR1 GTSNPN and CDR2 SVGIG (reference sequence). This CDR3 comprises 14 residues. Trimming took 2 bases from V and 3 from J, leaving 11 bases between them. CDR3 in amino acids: CAWSPGHFNQPQHF. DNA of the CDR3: TGTGCCTGGAGTCCCGGACACTTCAATCAGCCCCAGCATTTT.

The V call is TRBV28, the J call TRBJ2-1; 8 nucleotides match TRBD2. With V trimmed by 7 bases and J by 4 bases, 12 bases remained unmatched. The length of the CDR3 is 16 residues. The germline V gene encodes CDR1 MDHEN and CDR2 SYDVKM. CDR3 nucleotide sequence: TGTGCCAGCACCCCCGGGGGGGCTGGTGGGTACAATGAGCAGTTCTTC. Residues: CASTPGGAGGYNEQFF.

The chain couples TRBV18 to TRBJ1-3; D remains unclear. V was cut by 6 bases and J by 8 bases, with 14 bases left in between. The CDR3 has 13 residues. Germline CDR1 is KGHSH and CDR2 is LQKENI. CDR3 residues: CASSSGLRDTIYF. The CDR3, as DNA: TGTGCCAGCTCGTCGGGTCTTCGGGACACCATATATTTT.

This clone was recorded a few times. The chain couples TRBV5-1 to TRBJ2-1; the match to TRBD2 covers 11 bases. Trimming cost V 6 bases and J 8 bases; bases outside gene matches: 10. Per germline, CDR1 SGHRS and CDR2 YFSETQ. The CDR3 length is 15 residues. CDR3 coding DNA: TGCGCCAGCATCCCCATGCTAGCGGGAGGCGATGAGCAGTTCTTC. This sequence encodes CASIPMLAGGDEQFF.

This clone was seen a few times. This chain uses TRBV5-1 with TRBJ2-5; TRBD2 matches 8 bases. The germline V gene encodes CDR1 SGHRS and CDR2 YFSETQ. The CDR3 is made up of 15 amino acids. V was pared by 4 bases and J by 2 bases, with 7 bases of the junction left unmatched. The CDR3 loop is CASSPEPGGQETQYF. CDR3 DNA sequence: TGCGCCAGCAGCCCAGAGCCGGGGGGGCAAGAGACCCAGTACTTC.

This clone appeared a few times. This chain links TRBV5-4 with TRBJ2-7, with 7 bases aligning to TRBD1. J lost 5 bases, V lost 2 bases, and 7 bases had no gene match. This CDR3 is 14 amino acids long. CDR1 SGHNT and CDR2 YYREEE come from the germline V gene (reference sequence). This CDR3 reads CASSFTGVRDEQYF. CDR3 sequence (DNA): TGTGCCAGCAGCTTCACAGGGGTAAGGGACGAGCAGTACTTC.

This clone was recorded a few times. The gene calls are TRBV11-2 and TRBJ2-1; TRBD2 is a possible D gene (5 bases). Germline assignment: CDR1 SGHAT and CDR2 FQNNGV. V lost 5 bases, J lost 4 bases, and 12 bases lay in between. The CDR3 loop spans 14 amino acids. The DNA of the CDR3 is TGTGCCAGCAGCCCCACGGGAACATACAATGAGCAGTTCTTC. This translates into CASSPTGTYNEQFF.

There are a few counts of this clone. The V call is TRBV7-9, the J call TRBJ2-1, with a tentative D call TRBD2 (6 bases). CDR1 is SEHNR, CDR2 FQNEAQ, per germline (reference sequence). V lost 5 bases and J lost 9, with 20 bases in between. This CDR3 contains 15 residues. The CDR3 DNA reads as TGTGCCAGCAGCGCCCTCGGGACTCCCAGCGGTGAGCAGTTCTTC. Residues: CASSALGTPSGEQFF.

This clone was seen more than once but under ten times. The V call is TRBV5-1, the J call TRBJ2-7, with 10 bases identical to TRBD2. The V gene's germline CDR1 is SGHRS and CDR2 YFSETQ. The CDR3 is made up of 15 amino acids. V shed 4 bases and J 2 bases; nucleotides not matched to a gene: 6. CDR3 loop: CASSRSLAGAYEQYF. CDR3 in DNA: TGCGCCAGCAGCCGTTCGCTAGCGGGAGCCTACGAGCAGTACTTC.